The following is a TCR beta chain sequence with its context. The antigen remains unidentified. One end of the junction is discordant with germline, which a read error may explain. The sample belongs to a study of vaccination effects on CD4 cells after COVID-19. Study information: Convalescent patient samples, from two individuals, date to 16 days and one week before vaccination.

The CDR3 extends over 13 amino acids. CDR1 is SEHNR, CDR2 FQNEAQ, per germline (reference sequence). Sequencing was performed with immunoSEQ multiplex PCR; in TCRdb, only in-frame clones are kept and a portion is missing. Of around 75,000 clones in the sample, around 70% were seen once. Points from the study as a whole: Convalescent patients in the study were few, and early post-infection timepoints were absent. In convalescent patients, vaccine-induced clones largely differed from infection-induced clones.

Ahead of sequencing, the ViraFEST assay grew antigen-specific CD4+ T cells using viral peptide pools. Culture proceeded for nine to ten days, and CD4+ T cells were then isolated. Confirmation by PCR established that the person had SARS-CoV-2 infection between March and December 2020. Negative control cultures were stimulated with an HIV-1 Nef peptide pool. The chain employs TRBV7-9 and TRBJ1-4, with D unclear. The sample consisted of CD4+ T cells from PBMCs cultured with HIV peptides, taken before COVID-19 vaccination. Subset here: HIV-1 Nef peptide pool negative control/reference culture. This TCR derives from a human donor who had a prior SARS-CoV-2 infection. The DNA for the CDR3 is TGCGTGGTGTCGACGGGATTTAATGAAAAACTGTTTTTT. Translation gives CVVSTGFNEKLFF. The entire variable domain, with the rest obtained from reference TRBV7-9 and TRBJ1-4, is as follows: DTGVSQNPRHKITKRGQNVTFRCDPISEHNRLYWYRQTLGQGPEFLTYFQNEAQLEKSRLLSDRFSAERPKGSFSTLEIQRTEQGDSAMYLCVVSTGFNEKLFFGSGTQLSVL.